These 18 T cell receptor beta chains share one sample of origin, sequenced in a study of blood T cell repertoires in COVID-19. Assay: immunoSEQ multiplex PCR; the TCRdb copy retains only in-frame clones and omits some. This sample has about 250,000 clones, with 70% to 90% found just once. Sequencing was performed on peripheral blood. These receptor sequences come from a man aged 18 to 30 with active or convalescent COVID-19.

The chain carries TRBV4-1 and TRBJ1-6; possible D gene TRBD1, 6 bases. V was pared by 0 bases and J by 10 bases, with 13 bases between. CDR1 and CDR2 from the germline V gene are MGHRA and YSYEKL. There are 15 residues in the CDR3. The CDR3 sequence is CASSQDQQGASPLHF. The CDR3 DNA is TGCGCCAGCAGCCAAGATCAACAGGGTGCATCACCCCTCCACTTT.

The V call is TRBV2, the J call TRBJ2-5; 11 nucleotides line up with TRBD1. Germline loops: CDR1 SNHLY, CDR2 FYNNEI. V was pared by 6 bases and J by 1 base, with 1 base of the junction left unmatched. CDR3 length equals 14 residues. CDR3 DNA: TGTGCCAGCAGCGGGACAGGGGGCCAAGAGACCCAGTACTTC. The encoded protein is CASSGTGGQETQYF.

The chain employs TRBV6-2 or TRBV6-3 and TRBJ2-1; TRBD1 matches at 8 bases. The germline V gene has CDR1 MNHEY and CDR2 SVGEGT. V shed 3 bases, J shed 1 base, and the junction held 11 bases outside the gene matches. The CDR3 contains 18 residues. CDR3 loop: CASSYPLNRGKSYNEQFF. CDR3 in DNA: TGTGCCAGCAGTTATCCACTCAACAGGGGGAAATCCTACAATGAGCAGTTCTTC.

This clone was observed a handful of times. The genes are TRBV15 and TRBJ2-3, with 10 bases that match TRBD2. The junction had 2 bases not matched to a gene; V was cut back by 0 bases and J by 2 bases. The CDR3 runs 16 residues. CDR1 LNHNV and CDR2 YYDKDF come from the germline V gene (reference sequence). CDR3 nucleotide sequence: TGTGCCACCAGCAGAGATGGACTAGCGGACACAGATACGCAGTATTTT. This gives the protein CATSRDGLADTDTQYF.

This clone was observed a handful of times. V usage is TRBV5-6 and J usage is TRBJ1-2, with D maybe TRBD1 (6 bases). The CDR3 runs 13 residues. V lost 0 bases to trimming and J lost 4 bases, with 7 bases between them. Germline-derived CDR1 and CDR2 are SGHDT and YYEEEE. As DNA, the CDR3 is TGTGCCAGCAGCTTGGGGGACACCTATGGCTACACCTTC. Amino acid sequence: CASSLGDTYGYTF.

This sequence joins TRBV12-3 or TRBV12-4 and TRBJ1-3; maybe TRBD1 (6 bases). Trimming shortened V by 5 bases and J by 16 bases, and 12 bases separated the two germline ends. The CDR3 is 10 amino acids. The CDR3 loop reads CASSNTGTYF. CDR3 sequence (DNA): TGTGCCAGCAGTAATACAGGGACCTATTTT.

The table lists this clone with a count of one. CDR3 coding DNA: TGTGCCTGGAGGCGGCTGGCCAAAAACATTCAGTACTTC. As protein: CAWRRLAKNIQYF. This chain joins TRBV30 and TRBJ2-4; D not resolved. V shed 3 bases and J shed 1 base, with 7 bases lying between them. CDR3 length equals 13 residues. CDR1 is GTSNPN and CDR2 is SVGIG in the germline V gene (reference sequence).

The V call is TRBV7-8, the J call TRBJ1-4; no firm D call. This CDR3 region has 16 residues. V lost 2 bases to trimming and J lost 10 bases, with 20 bases between them. Germline V gives CDR1 SGHVS, CDR2 FQNEAQ. As DNA, the CDR3 is TGTGCCAGCAGCTTAACCGAGTTCCTCATCCGCGGAAAACTGTTTTTT. It specifies CASSLTEFLIRGKLFF.

The V and J genes are TRBV6-2 or TRBV6-3 and TRBJ2-3; D is uncertain. Germline V gene sequence: CDR1 MNHEY, CDR2 SVGEGT. The CDR3 consists of 14 residues. V lost 3 bases and J lost 2, with 9 bases in between. The CDR3 region has the DNA TGTGCCAGCAGTTATGGGCCAAACACAGATACGCAGTATTTT. This encodes CASSYGPNTDTQYF.

As for this clone: An end of the junction differs from the germline gene, which may be a read error. This sequence joins TRBV7-7 and TRBJ2-5; the D gene is possibly TRBD1 (8 bases). The CDR3 covers 14 residues. Germline-derived CDR1 and CDR2 are SSHAT and FNYEAQ (reference sequence). The CDR3 DNA follows: TGTGCTAGCAGCGGGACAGGTCGTCAAGAGACCCAGTACTTC. Translation gives CASSGTGRQETQYF.

The chain links TRBV19 to TRBJ2-1, with 8 bases fitting TRBD1. CDR3 size: 17 residues. Germline CDR1 and CDR2: LNHDA and SQIVND (reference sequence). J was trimmed by 1 base and V by 7 bases; bases with no gene match: 12. The CDR3, as DNA: TGTGCCAGTACCCCATTCGGGGGACAGGCTTCCTACAATGAGCAGTTCTTC. It yields the protein CASTPFGGQASYNEQFF.

This clone showed up just once. The chain has TRBV6-6 and TRBJ1-6; D is ambiguous. Germline V lookup: CDR1 MNHNY, CDR2 SVGAGI (reference sequence). CDR3 length: 15 amino acids. Trimming took 0 bases from V and 9 from J, leaving 12 bases between them. As DNA, the CDR3 is TGTGCCAGCAGTTACTCGAGCCGGGTCAGTTCACCCCTCCACTTT. The encoded protein is CASSYSSRVSSPLHF.

The chain carries TRBV28 and TRBJ1-2, with TRBD1 matching 7 bases. V lost 2 bases, J lost 8 bases, and 8 bases stayed unmatched. Germline V gene data show CDR1 as MDHEN and CDR2 as SYDVKM. There are 14 residues in the CDR3. The CDR3 sequence is CASSLGVTGKGYTF. DNA of the CDR3: TGTGCCAGCAGTTTAGGGGTGACAGGGAAGGGCTACACCTTC.

This clone was observed a few times. V and J are TRBV25-1 and TRBJ2-2, with 7 nucleotides matching TRBD2. This CDR3 comprises 15 residues. The J segment lost 0 bases and the V segment lost 5 bases, leaving 3 bases of the junction unmatched. Germline V CDR1 and CDR2: MGHDK, SYGVNS. CDR3 sequence reads: CASSSSGPNTGELFF. The CDR3 DNA is TGTGCCAGCAGTTCTAGCGGCCCGAACACCGGGGAGCTGTTTTTT.

The chain carries TRBV5-4 and TRBJ2-5; maybe TRBD2 (5 bases). This CDR3 comprises 14 residues. V gave up 4 bases and J gave up 5 bases, with 15 bases separating them. The germline CDR1 and CDR2 sequences are SGHNT and YYREEE (reference sequence). CDR3 nucleotide sequence: TGTGCCAGCAGCCCTAGAAACCGAGGGGAGACCCAGTACTTC. Translating gives CASSPRNRGETQYF.

The V call is TRBV28, the J call TRBJ1-4; possible D gene TRBD1, 5 bases. Trimming removed 7 bases at V and 8 bases at J, with 23 bases between. Germline V gene data show CDR1 as MDHEN and CDR2 as SYDVKM. This CDR3 has 16 residues. CDR3 residues: CASTSTGEGSGEKLFF. The CDR3 DNA reads as TGTGCCAGCACCTCAACGGGAGAGGGGTCGGGGGAAAAACTGTTTTTT. The full variable domain, rest sourced from reference TRBV28 and TRBJ1-4, is DVKVTQSSRYLVKRTGEKVFLECVQDMDHENMFWYRQDPGLGLRLIYFSYDVKMKEKGDIPEGYSVSREKKERFSLILESASTNQTSMYLCASTSTGEGSGEKLFFGSGTQLSVL.

Worth noting for this clone: Other nucleotide sequences from this sample produce the same CDR3. This chain connects TRBV7-2 to TRBJ1-5; D might be TRBD1 (6 bases). The CDR3 sequence is 15 residues long. Trimming pared 5 bases from V and 4 bases from J, leaving 15 bases between. CDR1 is SGHTA, CDR2 FQGNSA, per germline. In DNA, the CDR3 is TGTGCCAGCAGCCTCAGGGGCGGCGGGAATCAGCCCCAGCATTTT. Translated: CASSLRGGGNQPQHF.

V is TRBV6-1 and J is TRBJ1-3; D possibly corresponds to TRBD1 (5 bases). CDR1 is MNHNS and CDR2 is SASEGT in the germline V gene. V lost 1 base and J lost 3, with 16 bases in between. The CDR3 is 17 residues long. The CDR3 nucleotides read TGTGCCAGCAGTGAAGATACTAGCGGGACTCGTGGAAACACCATATATTTT. Protein sequence: CASSEDTSGTRGNTIYF.